A single sample gave rise to the 12 T cell receptor beta chains below, sequenced in a study of shared clonotypes between healthy human individuals. Method: immunoSEQ multiplex PCR; TCRdb's copy keeps in-frame clones and lacks some. The sample carries about 110,000 clones, roughly 70% recorded once. The source material was memory CD8+ T cells sorted from blood. The subset is: CD45RO+ cells pooled with CCR7-negative TemRA cells. The receptor source for this set is a woman aged 25 to 39 in good health.

The chain carries TRBV4-1 and TRBJ2-7, with 10 bases identical to TRBD2. The CDR3 sequence is 15 residues long. J lost 2 bases, V lost 0 bases, and 1 base had no gene match. The germline V gene has CDR1 MGHRA and CDR2 YSYEKL. DNA of the CDR3: TGCGCCAGCAGCCAAGAGCTAGCGGGAGCCTACGAGCAGTACTTC. It codes for CASSQELAGAYEQYF.

The chain employs TRBV27 and TRBJ2-7; D may be TRBD2 (5 bases). Germline V lookup: CDR1 MNHEY, CDR2 SMNVEV (reference sequence). CDR3 length: 13 residues. The V end was cut by 5 bases, the J end by 3 bases, with 11 bases between. This CDR3 reads CASSNGRGYEQYF. CDR3 DNA: TGTGCCAGCAGTAACGGTCGGGGCTACGAGCAGTACTTC.

This clone was detected ten times or more. Other DNA sequences in this sample translate to the same CDR3. The chain is built from TRBV27 and TRBJ2-5; 7 positions agree with TRBD1. The J call could be wrong; TRBJ2-7 is a better fit for the DNA end. The CDR3 contains 14 residues. CDR1 and CDR2 from the germline V gene are MNHEY and SMNVEV (reference sequence). CDR3 bases: TGTGCCAGCAGTTTAACCGGGACAGCCTACGAGCAGTACTTC. It specifies CASSLTGTAYEQYF.

The chain joins TRBV5-6 to TRBJ2-6, with D unclear. The CDR3 loop spans 16 amino acids. Trimming removed 4 bases from V and 4 bases from J, with 15 bases in between. The V gene's germline CDR1 is SGHDT and CDR2 YYEEEE. CDR3 amino acids: CASSPNPWYGANVLTF. The CDR3 DNA reads TGTGCCAGCAGCCCCAATCCTTGGTACGGGGCCAACGTCCTGACTTTC.

About this clone: Other DNA sequences within the sample encode an identical CDR3. V gene TRBV9 combines with J gene TRBJ2-3; 8 nucleotides match TRBD2. From germline, CDR1 is SGDLS and CDR2 YYNGEE. This CDR3 is built from 14 residues. J was trimmed by 4 bases and V by 0 bases; bases with no gene match: 1. Written as DNA, the CDR3 is TGTGCCAGCAGCGTAGCGGGGGGGTCAGATACGCAGTATTTT. Protein: CASSVAGGSDTQYF.

The sample holds one count of this clone. The rearrangement links TRBV18 to TRBJ2-1, with D tentatively TRBD2 (5 bases). The CDR3 is 13 amino acids. Germline values: CDR1 KGHSH, CDR2 LQKENI. V dropped 1 base and J dropped 10 bases, with 11 bases sitting between them. CDR3 sequence reads: CASSPRPSYEQFF. The CDR3, as DNA: TGTGCCAGCTCACCACGGCCTAGCTACGAGCAGTTCTTC.

The rearrangement uses TRBV9 and TRBJ1-2; tentatively, D is TRBD1 (5 bases). V was trimmed by 8 bases and J by 4 bases, leaving 15 bases between them. The V gene's germline CDR1 is SGDLS and CDR2 YYNGEE. This CDR3 has 13 amino acids. DNA for the CDR3: TGTGCCAGTTCCAAGACGGGACTCTATGGCTACACCTTC. This gives the protein CASSKTGLYGYTF. Filled out from reference TRBV9 and TRBJ1-2, the complete variable domain reads DSGVTQTPKHLITATGQRVTLRCSPRSGDLSVYWYQQSLDQGLQFLIQYYNGEERAKGNILERFSAQQFPDLHSELNLSSLELGDSALYFCASSKTGLYGYTFGSGTRLTVV.

This clone was seen only once. The V call is TRBV7-8, the J call TRBJ2-7; 9 bases match TRBD1. CDR3 size: 16 residues. The V gene end was trimmed by 2 bases and the J gene end by 3 bases; junction bases not matched to a gene: 8. In germline, CDR1 is SGHVS, CDR2 FQNEAQ. This CDR3 reads CASSLTYGQGIYEQYF. The CDR3 nucleotides are TGTGCCAGCAGCTTAACCTACGGACAGGGGATCTACGAGCAGTACTTC. Full variable domain (rest looked up from reference TRBV7-8 and TRBJ2-7): GAGVSQSPRYKVAKRGQDVALRCDPISGHVSLFWYQQALGQGPEFLTYFQNEAQLDKSGLPSDRFFAERPEGSVSTLKIQRTQQEDSAVYLCASSLTYGQGIYEQYFGPGTRLTVT.

The V and J genes are TRBV6-5 and TRBJ2-3; D might be TRBD2 (5 bases). The CDR3 is 15 residues long. Germline values: CDR1 MNHEY, CDR2 SVGAGI. The ends were cut back, 2 bases at V and 1 base at J, with 10 bases in the middle. The CDR3 is CASSYGRAGTDTQYF. In DNA, the CDR3 is TGTGCCAGCAGTTACGGGAGAGCGGGCACAGATACGCAGTATTTT.

V usage is TRBV5-6 and J usage is TRBJ2-7; TRBD2 matches at 8 bases. CDR3 length equals 17 residues. Germline V gives CDR1 SGHDT, CDR2 YYEEEE. Losses at the gene ends were 4 bases for V and 2 bases for J; bases not matched to a gene: 14. CDR3 coding DNA: TGTGCCAGCAGCCGGGGATTGAGCGGGAGACCAACCTACGAGCAGTACTTC. The encoded protein is CASSRGLSGRPTYEQYF.

The V gene is TRBV7-9, the J gene TRBJ2-5; D possibly matches TRBD1 or TRBD2 (5 bases each). Per germline, CDR1 SEHNR and CDR2 FQNEAQ (reference sequence). The CDR3 has 15 amino acids. Trimming shortened V by 2 bases and J by 2 bases, and 12 bases separated the two germline ends. In nucleotides, the CDR3 is TGTGCCAGCAGCTTATTATGGGACGGGCAAGAGACCCAGTACTTC. Translating gives CASSLLWDGQETQYF.

The chain has TRBV10-3 and TRBJ2-3; D may be TRBD1 (5 bases). There are 16 residues in the CDR3. Germline V lookup: CDR1 ENHRY, CDR2 SYGVKD. Trimming stripped 4 bases from V and 3 bases from J, with 17 bases between. CDR3 sequence (DNA): TGTGCCATCAGTGTGGGGCGGAGCGAAAGGACAGATACGCAGTATTTT. Its translation is CAISVGRSERTDTQYF.